This T cell receptor beta chain is drawn from a study of blood T cell repertoires in COVID-19. On the study more broadly: The United States, Italy and Spain were the sources of the acute and convalescent COVID-19 samples. The analysed material was cDNA or gDNA that came from T cells, B-cell-depleted T cells, or PBMCs.

The V end was cut by 0 bases, the J end by 8 bases, with 10 bases between. The CDR3 extends over 14 amino acids. Germline CDR1 is LGHNA and CDR2 is YSLEER. Original methodology: Nucleated cell counts were estimated from reference gene primer amplification. Here immunoSEQ multiplex PCR was the method, and the copy in TCRdb shows in-frame clones only, minus some. For V, J and clone size, that table is used; D and trimming come from the DNA. The table includes about 140,000 clones, less than 80% detected once. The sample consisted of peripheral blood. The sequence was collected from a man in his 60s with acute or convalescent COVID-19. The rearrangement links TRBV4-3 to TRBJ1-4; maybe TRBD1 (6 bases). CDR3 sequence (DNA): TGCGCCAGCAGCCAAGAAGGGGGAGGGGAAAAACTGTTTTTT. Its translation: CASSQEGGGEKLFF.